This T cell receptor (beta chain) came from a study of identical twins. TCRdb re-derived calls from the 5' RACE reads in MiXCR, one entry per CDR3 protein. The top ten hold 3% to 4% of the sample, which has fewer than 250,000 distinct CDR3 sequences, roughly 7% seen once. This clonotype was observed at least ten times. Antigen specificity is unknown. Trimming removed 1 base from V and 6 bases from J, with 10 bases in between. The CDR3 has 13 amino acids. In germline, CDR1 is SEHNR, CDR2 FQNEAQ (reference sequence). Whole-study findings and limits: Modelling approaches yielded underestimates of out-of-frame TCR alpha sharing between monozygotic twins.

These records were also assigned to another study, of yellow fever vaccine responses in identical twins.

The receptor was isolated from a woman aged 18-29 years in good health. V gene TRBV7-9 combines with J gene TRBJ2-7, with D perhaps TRBD2 (5 bases). Sequencing was carried out using memory (CD45RO+) T cells sorted from blood. CDR3 sequence: CASSLGVGGEQYF. Here the CDR3 DNA reads TGTGCCAGCAGCTTAGGGGTAGGAGGCGAGCAGTACTTC.